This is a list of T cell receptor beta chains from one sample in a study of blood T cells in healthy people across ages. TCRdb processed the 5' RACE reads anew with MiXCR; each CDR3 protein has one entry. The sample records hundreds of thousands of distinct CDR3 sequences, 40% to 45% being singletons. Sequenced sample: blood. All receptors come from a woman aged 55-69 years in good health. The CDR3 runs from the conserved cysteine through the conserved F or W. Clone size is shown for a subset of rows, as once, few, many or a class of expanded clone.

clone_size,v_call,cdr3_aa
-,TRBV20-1,CSAPGARGASTDTQYF
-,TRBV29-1,CSVSVYTF
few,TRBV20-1,CSEPDHEKLFF
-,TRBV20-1,CSALYRGRSTEAFF
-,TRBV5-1,CASSWGGLGSDEQFF
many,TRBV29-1,CSVGFQETQYF
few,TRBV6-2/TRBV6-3,CASSGETPYEQYF
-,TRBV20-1,CSARDGTSGGHEQFF
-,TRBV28,CASSQTSGVNNEQFF
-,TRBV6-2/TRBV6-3,CASNDREVTEAFF
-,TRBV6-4,CASSDGPQGNEQFF
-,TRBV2,CASRRGTDYGYTF
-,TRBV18,CASHQGPTGGHEKLFF
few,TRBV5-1,CASSRPTSPNNEQFF
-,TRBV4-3,CASSQLPTTDTQYF
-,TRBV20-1,CGARKTGRIEQYF
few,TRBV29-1,CSVVTGFEQYF
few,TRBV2,CASIDLYNSPLHF
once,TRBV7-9,CAGLSGQNPSTDTQYF
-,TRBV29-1,CSVTPPGTTKQYF
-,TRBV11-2,CASRPTGEGGYTF
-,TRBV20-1,CSAQPGQHTGELFF
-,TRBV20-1,CSARGFRLYPTDTQYF
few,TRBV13,CASSSHGTGTDTQYF
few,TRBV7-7,CASSLRLGLDADTQYF
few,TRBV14,CASSQTSWSVDGYTF
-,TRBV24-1,CATARDGYNEQFF
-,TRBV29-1,CSVDRLAETQYF
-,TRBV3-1,CASRLSSGSTDTQYF
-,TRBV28,CAGSLSSGPARNEQFF
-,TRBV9,CASSVTGGNSGNTIYF
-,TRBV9,CASSVMGAGGTDTQYF
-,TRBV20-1,CSARGAGDSSNQPQHF
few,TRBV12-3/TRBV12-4,CASSFPGAQPQHF
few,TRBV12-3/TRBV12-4,CASSLGVDREQFF
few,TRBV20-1,CSARLARTDTQYF
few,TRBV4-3,CASSRKLADSTDTQYF
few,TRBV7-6,CASSLAIQGGEQYF
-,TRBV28,CASSSTTSGTHNEQFF